A selection of T cell receptor beta chains follows, all from one sample in a study of blood T cell repertoires in COVID-19. Clones were sequenced by immunoSEQ multiplex PCR, and TCRdb holds only the in-frame ones, with some missing. This table holds a few hundred thousand clones, approximately 89% found once. Sequenced input: peripheral blood. These receptors all stem from a woman aged 55-70 years with acute or convalescent COVID-19. CDR3s include the opening cysteine and the closing phenylalanine or tryptophan. A D gene is named only where the DNA matches it firmly. The size field is filled for only some rows; it gives once, few, many or a size class.

D gene | clone size | J gene | V gene | CDR3 protein | CDR3 DNA
NA | NA | TRBJ2-7 | TRBV7-9 | CASSLGGRDYEQYF | TGTGCCAGCAGCTTAGGTGGCAGGGACTACGAGCAGTACTTC
NA | NA | TRBJ2-3 | TRBV6-6 | CASRYLTRRGDTQYF | TGTGCCAGCAGGTACCTGACCCGCCGAGGGGATACGCAGTATTTT
TRBD1 | NA | TRBJ2-1 | TRBV5-4 | CASSWDSFNEQFF | TGTGCCAGCAGCTGGGACAGCTTCAATGAGCAGTTCTTC
NA | NA | TRBJ1-5 | TRBV7-9 | CASSLPGSNQPQHF | TGTGCCAGCAGCCTCCCGGGTAGCAATCAGCCCCAGCATTTT
TRBD1 | NA | TRBJ1-4 | TRBV25-1 | CASRDRGYEKLFF | TGTGCCAGCAGGGACAGGGGGTATGAAAAACTGTTTTTT
NA | NA | TRBJ1-5 | TRBV4-1 | CASSQVVGYNQPQHF | TGCGCCAGCAGCCAAGTGGTGGGCTACAATCAGCCCCAGCATTTT
TRBD1 | few | TRBJ1-2 | TRBV28 | CASSLPGTGEGGYTF | TGTGCCAGCAGTTTACCCGGGACAGGGGAAGGGGGCTACACCTTC
NA | NA | TRBJ2-3 | TRBV19 | CASSIGQNTDTQYF | TGTGCCAGTAGTATTGGACAAAACACAGATACGCAGTATTTT
TRBD2 | once | TRBJ2-3 | TRBV18 | CASSPPSAGGTDTQYF | TGTGCCAGCTCACCTCCATCAGCGGGGGGGACAGATACGCAGTATTTT
TRBD2 | NA | TRBJ2-4 | TRBV6-6 | CASSDSGRVINIQYF | TGTGCCAGTTCCGATAGCGGGAGAGTTATCAACATTCAGTACTTC
NA | NA | TRBJ2-7 | TRBV6-5 | CASSYLRGKGEQYF | TGTGCCAGCAGTTACCTTAGGGGGAAAGGCGAGCAGTACTTC
NA | NA | TRBJ1-1 | TRBV29-1 | CSAPAGGITEAFF | TGCAGCGCCCCAGCGGGGGGAATCACTGAAGCTTTCTTT
TRBD1 | NA | TRBJ2-7 | TRBV19 | CASSIETGASYEQYF | TGTGCCAGTAGTATAGAGACAGGGGCCTCCTACGAGCAGTACTTC
NA | NA | TRBJ1-5 | TRBV18 | CASSPSNQPQHF | TGTGCCAGCTCACCCTCCAATCAGCCCCAGCATTTT
NA | NA | TRBJ1-5 | TRBV4-2 | CASSQDPGDWRQPQHF | TGTGCCAGCAGCCAAGATCCAGGGGATTGGCGTCAGCCCCAGCATTTT
NA | NA | TRBJ2-1 | TRBV28 | CASSLAGQNEQFF | TGTGCCAGCAGTTTAGCAGGGCAGAATGAGCAGTTCTTC
TRBD2 | NA | TRBJ2-7 | TRBV28 | CASSFLAGGYEQYF | TGTGCCAGCAGTTTTCTAGCGGGGGGCTACGAGCAGTACTTC
NA | NA | TRBJ2-1 | TRBV5-6 | CASSLQDNEQFF | TGTGCCAGCAGCTTACAGGACAATGAGCAGTTCTTC
NA | NA | TRBJ1-5 | TRBV2 | CASSLTVLNQPQHF | TGTGCCAGCAGTTTGACAGTCCTCAATCAGCCCCAGCATTTT
TRBD2 | NA | TRBJ2-1 | TRBV5-1 | CASSLSSGSYNEQFF | TGCGCCAGCAGCTTGTCTAGCGGCTCCTACAATGAGCAGTTCTTC
NA | NA | TRBJ2-3 | TRBV30 | CAWSVSGTDTQYF | TGTGCCTGGAGTGTATCGGGCACAGATACGCAGTATTTT
TRBD2 | NA | TRBJ2-1 | TRBV7-3 | CASSLVAGVTGEQFF | TGTGCCAGCAGCTTAGTAGCGGGAGTAACGGGTGAGCAGTTCTTC
TRBD2 | NA | TRBJ2-3 | TRBV27 | CASSPGTSPITDTQYF | TGTGCCAGCAGTCCAGGGACTAGCCCCATAACCGATACGCAGTATTTT
TRBD1 | NA | TRBJ2-1 | TRBV18 | CASRLRDRVNEQFF | TGTGCCAGCCGTTTAAGGGACAGGGTTAATGAGCAGTTCTTC
NA | NA | TRBJ1-1 | TRBV2 | CASRLGRGTEAFF | TGTGCCAGCAGGCTTGGCAGGGGCACTGAAGCTTTCTTT
NA | few | TRBJ2-3 | TRBV19 | CASSTGGLSQYF | TGTGCCAGTAGTACGGGCGGGTTATCGCAGTATTTT
NA | NA | TRBJ1-1 | TRBV3-1/TRBV3-2 | CASSQEWGLRSEAFF | TGTGCCAGCAGCCAAGAGTGGGGCTTGCGTTCTGAAGCTTTCTTT
TRBD1 | NA | TRBJ2-1 | TRBV28 | CASSPGQGALNEQFF | TGTGCCAGCAGTCCGGGACAGGGGGCTCTCAATGAGCAGTTCTTC
TRBD1 | NA | TRBJ1-6 | TRBV7-2 | CASSLRTGGPWLNSPLHF | TGTGCCAGCAGCTTACGGACAGGGGGCCCCTGGCTGAATTCACCCCTCCACTTT
NA | few | TRBJ2-2 | TRBV5-6 | CASSLVALNTGELFF | TGTGCCAGCAGCTTGGTGGCCCTTAACACCGGGGAGCTGTTTTTT
TRBD2 | NA | TRBJ2-7 | TRBV5-6 | CASSPREGYEQYF | TGTGCCAGCAGCCCTAGGGAGGGGTACGAGCAGTACTTC
NA | NA | TRBJ1-2 | TRBV15 | CATSRDVTGFYGYTF | TGTGCCACCAGCAGAGATGTCACAGGGTTCTATGGCTACACCTTC
NA | NA | TRBJ1-6 | TRBV19 | CASSIDIGSYNSPLHF | TGTGCCAGTAGTATAGACATCGGCTCCTATAATTCACCCCTCCACTTT
NA | NA | TRBJ1-1 | TRBV19 | CASSISRRNTEAFF | TGTGCCAGTAGTATATCTAGACGGAACACTGAAGCTTTCTTT
TRBD1 | once | TRBJ2-5 | TRBV2 | CASSPGQGAETQYF | TGTGCCAGCAGCCCGGGACAGGGGGCGGAGACCCAGTACTTC
NA | NA | TRBJ1-4 | TRBV3-1/TRBV3-2 | CASSPRTVEKLFF | TGTGCCAGCAGCCCCCGGACAGTCGAAAAACTGTTTTTT
TRBD1 | NA | TRBJ1-4 | TRBV27 | CASSQGAREKLFF | TGTGCCAGCAGCCAGGGGGCGCGGGAAAAACTGTTTTTT
NA | NA | TRBJ2-1 | TRBV5-1 | CASSLGVLARRLQNEQFF | TGCGCCAGCAGCTTGGGGGTCCTAGCGCGACGCCTCCAGAATGAGCAGTTCTTC
NA | NA | TRBJ2-3 | TRBV30 | CAWTRASANTDTQYF | TGTGCCTGGACCCGAGCTAGCGCTAACACAGATACGCAGTATTTT
NA | NA | TRBJ1-1 | TRBV6-5 | CASSLGDTEAFF | TGTGCCAGCAGTTTGGGCGACACTGAAGCTTTCTTT
TRBD1 | NA | TRBJ2-2 | TRBV10-3 | CAGGQGGTGELFF | TGTGCCGGGGGACAGGGTGGCACCGGGGAGCTGTTTTTT
TRBD1 | NA | TRBJ1-2 | TRBV9 | CASSPRTGENYGYTF | TGTGCCAGCAGCCCGAGGACAGGGGAGAACTATGGCTACACCTTC
TRBD1 | once | TRBJ1-1 | TRBV7-2 | CASSLTGGTEAFF | TGTGCCAGCAGCCTCACAGGGGGCACTGAAGCTTTCTTT
NA | NA | TRBJ2-7 | TRBV7-9 | CASTPVASSYEQYF | TGTGCCAGCACCCCAGTTGCTAGCTCCTACGAGCAGTACTTC
TRBD1 | NA | TRBJ1-4 | TRBV7-9 | CASSFGQANEKLFF | TGTGCCAGCAGCTTCGGACAGGCCAATGAAAAACTGTTTTTT
TRBD2 | NA | TRBJ2-7 | TRBV20-1 | CSASFLAGGPGEQYF | TGCAGTGCTAGTTTCCTAGCGGGGGGGCCGGGTGAGCAGTACTTC
NA | NA | TRBJ2-7 | TRBV6-5 | CASSLLRDSPFRRYF | TGTGCCAGCAGCCTCCTCCGGGATTCGCCCTTCAGGAGGTACTTC
NA | NA | TRBJ1-4 | TRBV27 | CSLCEAHLPANEKLFF | TGTTCCCTTTGTGAGGCCCACCTCCCGGCTAATGAAAAACTGTTTTTT
TRBD2 | NA | TRBJ2-5 | TRBV7-9 | CASSYGLAGPQETQYF | TGTGCCAGCAGCTACGGACTAGCGGGCCCTCAAGAGACCCAGTACTTC
TRBD1 | NA | TRBJ1-2 | TRBV9 | CASGGQYYGYTF | TGTGCCAGCGGGGGACAGTACTATGGCTACACCTTC
TRBD2 | NA | TRBJ2-3 | TRBV11-2 | CASSSIAGVHDTQYF | TGTGCCAGCAGCTCGATAGCGGGGGTTCATGATACGCAGTATTTT
TRBD1 | once | TRBJ1-5 | TRBV19 | CASSIEGTGARQPQHF | TGTGCCAGTAGTATAGAAGGGACAGGGGCAAGACAGCCCCAGCATTTT